These 16 T cell receptor beta chains originate from one sample sequenced in a study of blood T cells in healthy people across ages. Combining a sample-barcoded 5' primer with a J-beta primer mix, a second PCR ran for roughly 7 to 12 cycles. Using its own MiXCR run on the 5' RACE reads, TCRdb lists one record per CDR3 protein. The sample shows fewer than 1,200,000 distinct CDR3 sequences, roughly a quarter of them seen only once. The same sample was also studied in work on T cells of mothers and their children.

Material for sequencing was blood. These receptor sequences come from a girl aged 2 to 10 in good health.

The chain couples TRBV27 to TRBJ2-2; 7 nucleotides agree with TRBD2. Germline CDR1 MNHEY, CDR2 SMNVEV (reference sequence). The CDR3 length is 15 residues. V gave up 7 bases and J gave up 3 bases; unmatched junction bases: 8. CDR3 amino acids: CASTQSGGDTGELFF. The CDR3, as DNA: TGTGCCAGCACCCAATCTGGGGGGGACACCGGGGAGCTGTTTTTT.

The V gene is TRBV10-3, the J gene TRBJ2-5, with TRBD2 identical over 8 bases. From germline, CDR1 is ENHRY and CDR2 SYGVKD. The CDR3 is made up of 15 amino acids. V gave up 3 bases and J gave up 1 base; unmatched junction bases: 4. DNA of the CDR3: TGTGCCATCAGTGACACTAGCGGACCCCAAGAGACCCAGTACTTC. It yields the protein CAISDTSGPQETQYF.

The chain links TRBV5-1 to TRBJ2-2; 8 nucleotides agree with TRBD2. There are 16 residues in the CDR3. Germline assignment: CDR1 SGHRS and CDR2 YFSETQ. The V and J ends lost 4 bases and 5 bases, in that order; junction bases with no gene match: 10. The CDR3 protein is CASSPLRSGGTGELFF. DNA for the CDR3: TGCGCCAGCAGCCCTCTTAGAAGCGGGGGAACCGGGGAGCTGTTTTTT. The full variable domain, completed using reference TRBV5-1 and TRBJ2-2, is KAGVTQTPRYLIKTRGQQVTLSCSPISGHRSVSWYQQTPGQGLQFLFEYFSETQRNKGNFPGRFSGRQFSNSRSEMNVSTLELGDSALYLCASSPLRSGGTGELFFGEGSRLTVL.

This rearrangement joins TRBV15 to TRBJ2-1, with a tentative D call TRBD2 (6 bases). Germline CDR1 LNHNV, CDR2 YYDKDF (reference sequence). CDR3 size: 16 residues. Trimming took off 1 base at V and 0 bases at J, with 10 bases between the two ends. CDR3 region: CATSRGNGGSYNEQFF. CDR3 nucleotides: TGTGCCACCAGCAGAGGCAACGGGGGCTCCTACAATGAGCAGTTCTTC.

J is TRBJ2-5 and V is TRBV7-2; D not certain. V dropped 3 bases and J dropped 4 bases, with 9 bases sitting between them. Germline CDR1 SGHTA, CDR2 FQGNSA. This CDR3 spans 13 amino acids. The CDR3 nucleotides are TGTGCCAGCAGCTTTAAGGAGTTAGAGACCCAGTACTTC. Protein product: CASSFKELETQYF.

This clonotype was picked up a small number of times. DNA for the CDR3: TGTGCCAGCAGTGGGACAGAAAACATTCAGTACTTC. Amino acids: CASSGTENIQYF. The V and J genes are TRBV2 and TRBJ2-4, with D perhaps matching TRBD1 (6 bases). Germline V gene lookup returns CDR1 SNHLY and CDR2 FYNNEI. Trimming removed 4 bases from V and 5 bases from J, with 6 bases in between. The CDR3 sequence is 12 residues long.

This clonotype was picked up a small number of times. V usage is TRBV20-1 and J usage is TRBJ1-5; 8 positions match TRBD1. Germline trimming cut 0 bases from V and 7 bases from J; bases unmatched to any gene: 17. The CDR3 has 18 amino acids. CDR1 is DFQATT and CDR2 is SNEGSKA in the germline V gene (reference sequence). CDR3 coding DNA: TGCAGTGCTAGAGATCTAAGGGCAGGGGGCCTATATGGGCAGCCCCAGCATTTT. Translation gives CSARDLRAGGLYGQPQHF.

The chain uses TRBV29-1 and TRBJ1-1; D not resolved. V lost 7 bases, J lost 5 bases, and 11 bases lay in between. This CDR3 contains 11 residues. Germline V CDR1 and CDR2: SQVTM, ANQGSEA. The CDR3 DNA follows: TGCAGCGGGAAGGACGGTACTGAAGCTTTCTTT. Translating gives CSGKDGTEAFF.

The chain employs TRBV15 and TRBJ1-3, with D perhaps TRBD1 (6 bases). Per the germline V gene, CDR1 is LNHNV and CDR2 is YYDKDF (reference sequence). Trimming shortened V by 5 bases and J by 2 bases, and 10 bases separated the two germline ends. The CDR3 sequence is 14 residues long. The CDR3 here is CATSEGGTGNTIYF. The CDR3, as DNA: TGTGCCACCAGCGAGGGGGGAACTGGAAACACCATATATTTT.

The V call is TRBV12-3 or TRBV12-4, the J call TRBJ2-5, with D possibly called TRBD1 or TRBD2 (7 bases each). V dropped 6 bases and J dropped 5 bases, with 16 bases sitting between them. This CDR3 is built from 14 residues. The DNA of the CDR3 is TGTGCCAGCAGGAAGCCAGGGGGGGAGGAGACCCAGTACTTC. Amino acids: CASRKPGGEETQYF.

The gene calls are TRBV24-1 and TRBJ1-2, with TRBD1 identical over 9 bases. V shed 6 bases, J shed 8 bases, and the junction held 6 bases outside the gene matches. Germline V CDR1 and CDR2: KGHDR, SFDVKD. The CDR3 is 13 amino acids. The DNA for the CDR3 is TGTGCCACCAGTACAGGGGGCGTTGGGGGCTACACCTTC. Residues: CATSTGGVGGYTF.

As regards this clonotype: Germline is not matched at one junction end, which may reflect a read error. The CDR3 loop reads CVSAKQGASTEAFF. In DNA, the CDR3 is TGTGTCAGCGCCAAACAGGGGGCCAGCACTGAAGCTTTCTTT. The chain uses TRBV3-1 and TRBJ1-1; TRBD1 aligns across 9 bases. The CDR3 has 14 amino acids. Germline lookup yields CDR1 LGHDT and CDR2 YNNKEL (reference sequence).

A word on this clonotype: One end of the junction varies from germline; a read error may be responsible. The chain recombines TRBV24-1 with TRBJ2-5; 7 nucleotides align to TRBD1. Germline CDR1 and CDR2: KGHDR and SFDVKD. The CDR3 sequence is 17 residues long. CDR3 in amino acids: CATSDSLEGGSQGTQYF. The CDR3 DNA is TGTGCCACCAGTGATTCCCTGGAAGGGGGCAGCCAAGGGACCCAGTACTTC.

For the CDR3, the DNA is TGTGCCAGCAGTGAAGTGGGAAATCAGCCCCAGCATTTT. This gives the protein CASSEVGNQPQHF. V and J are TRBV25-1 and TRBJ1-5; D is ambiguous. Germline lookup yields CDR1 MGHDK and CDR2 SYGVNS. This CDR3 has 13 amino acids. Trimming took off 2 bases at V and 4 bases at J, with 6 bases between the two ends.

This clonotype was seen more than once but under ten times. The chain uses TRBV4-1 and TRBJ2-1; the D is unclear. In germline, CDR1 is MGHRA, CDR2 YSYEKL. V lost 0 bases, J lost 0 bases, and 9 bases lay in between. The CDR3 sequence is 16 residues long. CDR3 in amino acids: CASSQDKGDSYNEQFF. The DNA for the CDR3 is TGCGCCAGCAGCCAAGATAAGGGCGACTCCTACAATGAGCAGTTCTTC.

The V call is TRBV11-3, the J call TRBJ2-7, with D unclear. Germline CDR1 SGHNT, CDR2 YENEEA. Trimming removed 2 bases at V and 4 bases at J, with 9 bases between. The CDR3 extends over 13 amino acids. The CDR3 loop reads CASSLRSIYEQYF. The CDR3 DNA sequence: TGTGCCAGCAGCTTAAGATCAATTTACGAGCAGTACTTC. Together with reference TRBV11-3 and TRBJ2-7, the CDR3 gives the full variable domain: EAGVVQSPRYKIIEKKQPVAFWCNPISGHNTLYWYLQNLGQGPELLIRYENEEAVDDSQLPKDRFSAERLKGVDSTLKIQPAELGDSAVYLCASSLRSIYEQYFGPGTRLTVT.